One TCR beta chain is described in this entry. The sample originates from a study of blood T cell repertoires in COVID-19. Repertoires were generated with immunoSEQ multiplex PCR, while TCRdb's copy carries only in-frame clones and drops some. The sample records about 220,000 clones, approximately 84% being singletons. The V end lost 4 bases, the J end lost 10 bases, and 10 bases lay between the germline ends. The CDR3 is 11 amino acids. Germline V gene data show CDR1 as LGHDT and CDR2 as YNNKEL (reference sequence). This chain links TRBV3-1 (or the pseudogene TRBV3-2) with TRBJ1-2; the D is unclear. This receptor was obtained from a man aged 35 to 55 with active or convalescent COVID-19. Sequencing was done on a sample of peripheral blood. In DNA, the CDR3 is TGTGCCAGCAGCCTTCACTCTGACTACACCTTC. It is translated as CASSLHSDYTF.